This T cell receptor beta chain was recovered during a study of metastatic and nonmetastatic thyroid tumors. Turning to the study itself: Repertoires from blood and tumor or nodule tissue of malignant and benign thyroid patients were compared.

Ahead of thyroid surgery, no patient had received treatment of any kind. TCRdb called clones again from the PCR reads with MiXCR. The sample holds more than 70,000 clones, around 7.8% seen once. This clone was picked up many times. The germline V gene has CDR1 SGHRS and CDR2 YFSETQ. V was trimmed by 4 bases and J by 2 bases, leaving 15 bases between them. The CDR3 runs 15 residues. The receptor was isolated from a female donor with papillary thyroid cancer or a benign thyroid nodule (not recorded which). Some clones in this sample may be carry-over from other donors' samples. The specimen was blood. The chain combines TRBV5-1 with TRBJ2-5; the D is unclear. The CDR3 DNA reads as TGCGCCAGCAGCCCGACCTCAATGGGGCAAGAGACCCAGTACTTC. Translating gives CASSPTSMGQETQYF.